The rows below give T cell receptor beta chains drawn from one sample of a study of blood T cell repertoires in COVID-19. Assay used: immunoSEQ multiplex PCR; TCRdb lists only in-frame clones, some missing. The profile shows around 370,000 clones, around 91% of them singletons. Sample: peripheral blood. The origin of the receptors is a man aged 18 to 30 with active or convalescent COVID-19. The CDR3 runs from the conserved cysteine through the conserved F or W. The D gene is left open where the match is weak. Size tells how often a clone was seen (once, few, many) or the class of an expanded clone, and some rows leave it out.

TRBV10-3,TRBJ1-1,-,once,CAISESDGVTEAFF,TGTGCCATCAGTGAGTCGGACGGGGTCACTGAAGCTTTCTTT
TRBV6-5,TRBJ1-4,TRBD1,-,CASSPDRATNEKLFF,TGTGCCAGCAGCCCCGACAGGGCAACTAATGAAAAACTGTTTTTT
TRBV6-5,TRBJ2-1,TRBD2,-,CASSPSGSSYNEQFF,TGTGCCAGCAGCCCCAGCGGGAGCTCCTACAATGAGCAGTTCTTC
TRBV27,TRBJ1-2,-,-,CASSFTDRPSAYTF,TGTGCCAGCAGTTTTACGGACAGACCTTCGGCCTACACCTTC
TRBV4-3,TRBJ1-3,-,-,CASSQDRLVSGNTIYF,TGCGCCAGCAGCCAAGATCGATTAGTCTCTGGAAACACCATATATTTT
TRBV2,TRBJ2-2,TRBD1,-,CATGSGTGDPGELFF,TGTGCCACTGGCTCGGGGACAGGGGATCCCGGGGAGCTGTTTTTT
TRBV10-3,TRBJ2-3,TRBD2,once,CAISDPGTSGGAVNTQYF,TGTGCCATCAGTGACCCTGGGACTAGCGGGGGGGCTGTGAATACGCAGTATTTT
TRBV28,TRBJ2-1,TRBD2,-,CASSQTSGRPYNEQFF,TGTGCCAGCAGCCAGACTAGCGGGAGGCCCTACAATGAGCAGTTCTTC
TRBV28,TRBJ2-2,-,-,CASSLGPGGPTTGELFF,TGTGCCAGCAGTTTGGGCCCCGGGGGGCCTACCACCGGGGAGCTGTTTTTT
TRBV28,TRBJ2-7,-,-,CASTLSPQVGSYEQYF,TGTGCCAGCACACTCTCCCCACAGGTGGGCTCCTACGAGCAGTACTTC
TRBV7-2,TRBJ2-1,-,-,CASSLGDWGELNEQFF,TGTGCCAGCAGCTTGGGGGACTGGGGCGAGTTAAATGAGCAGTTCTTC